This T cell receptor beta chain is drawn from a study of T cells after yellow fever vaccination. Regarding the study as a whole: The booster response re-showed most primary clones: 95% to 96% CD4, around 85% CD8.

V lost 3 bases and J lost 9, with 17 bases in between. The CDR3 is made up of 14 amino acids. Per the germline V gene, CDR1 is KGHSH and CDR2 is LQKENI. UMIs and a universal primer site were added when TCR cDNA was made by 5'RACE template switching. TCRdb re-analysed the 5' RACE reads in MiXCR, keeping a single row per CDR3 protein. The table includes hundreds of thousands of distinct CDR3 sequences, approximately 13% detected once. This clonotype was detected a few times. The antigen is not known. Sequences were derived from PBMCs, sampled on the day of the yellow fever booster vaccination. The clonotype comes from a man under 40 who received the YFV17D yellow fever vaccine. This rearrangement joins TRBV18 to TRBJ2-5; possible D gene TRBD2, 5 bases. The CDR3 DNA is TGTGCCAGCTCACCGGGAATAGATGGGGAGTCCCAGTACTTC. Residues: CASSPGIDGESQYF.